One sample yielded the 24 T cell receptor beta chains listed below, sequenced in a study of blood T cell repertoires in COVID-19 (dated by TCRdb to 2020 to 2022). The library was made by the immunoSEQ multiplex PCR assay. What TCRdb holds here is the immuneACCESS table cut down to in-frame rearrangements. Part of the clones is not present; checked against another copy, under half of the missing clones reflect an unresolved V gene, and the others are unexplained. The sample table contains roughly 380,000 clones; only one count was recorded for roughly 90% of them. In total, the top ten clones hold around 1.5% of the sample. The sample consisted of peripheral blood. The source is a woman between 35 and 50 years old with COVID-19, enrolled during active disease.

The chain is built from TRBV5-1 and TRBJ2-5; D might be TRBD2 (7 bases). In germline, CDR1 is SGHRS, CDR2 YFSETQ. V was cut by 1 base and J by 5 bases, with 15 bases left in between. This CDR3 contains 15 residues. Here the CDR3 DNA reads TGCGCCAGCAGCTTGCGAGGGGGGGGCCCGGAGACCCAGTACTTC. Its protein product is CASSLRGGGPETQYF.

A note on this clone: Other DNA sequences within the sample encode an identical CDR3. The chain combines TRBV6-2 or TRBV6-3 with TRBJ1-5; D possibly corresponds to TRBD1 (6 bases). The germline V gene encodes CDR1 MNHEY and CDR2 SVGEGT. The V end was cut by 4 bases, the J end by 2 bases, with 9 bases between. The CDR3 covers 14 residues. The CDR3 nucleotides are TGTGCCAGCAGTTCAGGGGCACGCAATCAGCCCCAGCATTTT. This translates into CASSSGARNQPQHF.

The J gene is TRBJ2-5, the V gene TRBV30; D is possibly TRBD1 (5 bases). This CDR3 contains 13 residues. V lost 1 base, J lost 5 bases, and 11 bases lay in between. Germline loops: CDR1 GTSNPN, CDR2 SVGIG (reference sequence). The CDR3 coding sequence is TGTGCCTGGAGTGCGACAGTTCAGGAGACCCAGTACTTC. It translates to CAWSATVQETQYF.

This rearrangement joins TRBV6-5 to TRBJ1-1; no clear D. The length of the CDR3 is 16 residues. V lost 0 bases to trimming and J lost 0 bases, with 11 bases between them. Germline CDR1 and CDR2: MNHEY and SVGAGI. The CDR3 region has the DNA TGTGCCAGCAGTTACTCGAAATGGCTCATGAACACTGAAGCTTTCTTT. It is translated as CASSYSKWLMNTEAFF.

The chain recombines TRBV28 with TRBJ1-2; D unclear. The germline V and J ends were trimmed by 3 bases and 3 bases, with 8 bases remaining between them. Germline CDR1 is MDHEN and CDR2 is SYDVKM. The CDR3 contains 13 residues. The CDR3 nucleotides are TGTGCCAGCAGTTTGGAGGGAGACTATGGCTACACCTTC. Encoded protein: CASSLEGDYGYTF.

This clone was found once. The genes are TRBV4-3 and TRBJ2-3; 8 nucleotides align to TRBD2. The trim removed 6 bases at V and 3 bases at J, leaving 8 bases unmatched. The CDR3 runs to 15 residues. CDR1 and CDR2 from the germline V gene are LGHNA and YSLEER. This chain's CDR3 is CASSVDSGATDTQYF. CDR3 DNA sequence: TGCGCCAGCAGTGTAGATAGCGGGGCAACAGATACGCAGTATTTT.

The chain carries TRBV28 and TRBJ1-2; 9 nucleotides line up with TRBD1. Germline V gene sequence: CDR1 MDHEN, CDR2 SYDVKM. CDR3 length equals 15 residues. V shed 5 bases and J 5 bases; nucleotides not matched to a gene: 9. The DNA of the CDR3 is TGTGCCAGCAGTCCGGGACAGGGTAGGGGATATGGCTACACCTTC. Encoded protein: CASSPGQGRGYGYTF.

The rearrangement uses TRBV4-3 and TRBJ2-7; 8 positions agree with TRBD1. The CDR3 consists of 14 residues. The germline V gene has CDR1 LGHNA and CDR2 YSLEER. With V trimmed by 3 bases and J by 4 bases, 5 bases remained unmatched. The DNA for the CDR3 is TGCGCCAGCAGCCATACCAGGGACAGGTACGAGCAGTACTTC. This translates into CASSHTRDRYEQYF.

The V call is TRBV7-2, the J call TRBJ1-2; TRBD1 matches 8 bases. With V trimmed by 5 bases and J by 3 bases, 2 bases remained unmatched. This CDR3 is built from 13 residues. The germline CDR1 and CDR2 sequences are SGHTA and FQGNSA. CDR3: CASSQDRDYGYTF. CDR3 bases: TGTGCCAGCAGCCAGGACAGGGACTATGGCTACACCTTC.

This clone was recorded many times. This sequence joins TRBV14 and TRBJ1-1, with D hard to call. The V end was cut by 3 bases, the J end by 10 bases, with 9 bases between. Germline V lookup: CDR1 SGHDN, CDR2 FVKESK. CDR3 length equals 11 residues. The CDR3, as DNA: TGTGCCAGCAGCCACTCGAGGAGAGCTTTCTTT. As protein: CASSHSRRAFF.

V is TRBV12-3 or TRBV12-4 and J is TRBJ2-5; D is uncertain. The length of the CDR3 is 11 residues. V was trimmed by 0 bases and J by 9 bases, leaving 5 bases between them. The CDR3 DNA reads as TGTGCCAGCAGTTTAGCGGCGGCCCAGTACTTC. Translated: CASSLAAAQYF.

The chain carries TRBV7-6 and TRBJ1-5, with a tentative D call TRBD1 (5 bases). CDR3 length equals 15 residues. V lost 2 bases and J 3 bases, leaving 11 bases between the germline ends. Germline V gene lookup returns CDR1 SGHVS and CDR2 FNYEAQ. The CDR3 reads CASSLNDRLNQPQHF. In DNA, the CDR3 is TGTGCCAGCAGCTTAAACGACAGACTCAATCAGCCCCAGCATTTT.

V is TRBV20-1 and J is TRBJ2-7; TRBD2 matches 9 bases. This CDR3 has 11 amino acids. Per germline, CDR1 DFQATT and CDR2 SNEGSKA (reference sequence). The V gene end was trimmed by 5 bases and the J gene end by 9 bases; junction bases not matched to a gene: 5. The CDR3 here is CSAWIAGVQYF. Here the CDR3 DNA reads TGCAGTGCTTGGATAGCGGGAGTGCAGTACTTC.

The chain uses TRBV5-5 and TRBJ1-5; TRBD1 matches at 9 bases. The germline gives CDR1 SGHKS, CDR2 YYEKEE (reference sequence). The CDR3 is 17 residues long. V lost 3 bases, J lost 6 bases, and 13 bases stayed unmatched. CDR3 in DNA: TGTGCCAGCAGCTCAGCCCTTACAGGGGGCATGTTTCAGCCCCAGCATTTT. This encodes CASSSALTGGMFQPQHF.

This sequence joins TRBV15 and TRBJ1-6; 7 bases map to TRBD1. Per the germline V gene, CDR1 is LNHNV and CDR2 is YYDKDF (reference sequence). This CDR3 comprises 14 residues. V shed 3 bases, J shed 8 bases, and the junction held 4 bases outside the gene matches. Here the CDR3 reads CATSREDRYSPLHF. CDR3 nucleotide sequence: TGTGCCACCAGCAGGGAGGACAGGTATTCACCCCTCCACTTT.

The chain combines TRBV7-9 with TRBJ2-7, with a weak D call TRBD1 (6 bases). V lost 7 bases, J lost 3 bases, and 10 bases lay in between. This CDR3 is built from 12 residues. The germline gives CDR1 SEHNR, CDR2 FQNEAQ (reference sequence). CDR3 amino acids: CASMDSSYEQYF. CDR3 in DNA: TGTGCCAGCATGGACAGCAGCTACGAGCAGTACTTC.

A note on this clone: Other DNA sequences of this sample code for an identical CDR3. V gene TRBV12-3 or TRBV12-4 combines with J gene TRBJ2-7; possible D gene TRBD1, 5 bases. The CDR3 has 12 residues. Trimming pared 5 bases from V and 4 bases from J, leaving 9 bases between. The CDR3 sequence: CASSLQGYEQYF. In nucleotides, the CDR3 is TGTGCCAGCAGTCTCCAGGGTTACGAGCAGTACTTC.

This chain uses TRBV7-3 with TRBJ2-1, with 7 bases that match TRBD2. Trimming at V came to 1 base and at J to 4 bases, leaving 10 bases not matched to a gene. This CDR3 comprises 17 residues. The V gene's germline CDR1 is SGHTA and CDR2 FQGTGA. The chain's CDR3 is CASSLSLRGSGYNEQFF. The CDR3 nucleotides are TGTGCCAGCAGCTTAAGCCTGCGCGGTAGCGGGTACAATGAGCAGTTCTTC.

The chain carries TRBV30 and TRBJ1-3; D perhaps matches TRBD1 (5 bases). This CDR3 is 16 amino acids long. V lost 8 bases to trimming and J lost 3 bases, with 23 bases between them. Per germline, CDR1 GTSNPN and CDR2 SVGIG (reference sequence). The CDR3 loop is CAGYSGDIRGGNTIYF. As DNA, the CDR3 is TGTGCCGGCTATTCGGGGGATATAAGAGGTGGAAACACCATATATTTT.

The chain is built from TRBV6-1 and TRBJ2-3, with TRBD2 matching over 12 bases. This CDR3 contains 18 residues. Germline V gene sequence: CDR1 MNHNS, CDR2 SASEGT. J lost 1 base, V lost 4 bases, and 9 bases had no gene match. This CDR3 is CASSGLAGGPSGTDTQYF. CDR3 sequence (DNA): TGTGCCAGCAGTGGTCTAGCGGGAGGGCCCTCAGGCACAGATACGCAGTATTTT.

This rearrangement joins TRBV5-5 to TRBJ1-2; D is ambiguous. From germline, CDR1 is SGHKS and CDR2 YYEKEE (reference sequence). The germline V and J ends were trimmed by 0 bases and 2 bases, with 8 bases remaining between them. This CDR3 is 14 amino acids long. This CDR3 reads CASSLAIGNYGYTF. CDR3 coding DNA: TGTGCCAGCAGCTTGGCAATCGGGAACTATGGCTACACCTTC.

This chain links TRBV28 with TRBJ1-1; D is possibly TRBD1 (5 bases). Per germline, CDR1 MDHEN and CDR2 SYDVKM. The CDR3 is made up of 11 amino acids. V lost 3 bases and J 11 bases, leaving 10 bases between the germline ends. The CDR3 loop is CASSFRTRAFF. The CDR3 DNA reads as TGTGCCAGCAGTTTTAGGACAAGGGCTTTCTTT.

This chain connects TRBV2 to TRBJ1-1; 8 positions match TRBD1. The CDR3 covers 14 residues. Per the germline V gene, CDR1 is SNHLY and CDR2 is FYNNEI. The trim removed 4 bases at V and 8 bases at J, leaving 9 bases unmatched. The CDR3 sequence: CASSVRRAGGEAFF. The CDR3 region has the DNA TGTGCCAGCAGTGTCAGGCGGGCAGGGGGCGAAGCTTTCTTT.

The chain couples TRBV5-4 to TRBJ2-3, with TRBD2 matching 9 bases. J gave up 0 bases and V 1 base, and 6 bases lay outside the gene matches. Germline V gives CDR1 SGHNT, CDR2 YYREEE (reference sequence). This CDR3 contains 17 residues. CDR3 residues: CASSLLRREGSTDTQYF. The CDR3 DNA sequence: TGTGCCAGCAGCTTGCTTAGGCGGGAGGGCAGCACAGATACGCAGTATTTT.